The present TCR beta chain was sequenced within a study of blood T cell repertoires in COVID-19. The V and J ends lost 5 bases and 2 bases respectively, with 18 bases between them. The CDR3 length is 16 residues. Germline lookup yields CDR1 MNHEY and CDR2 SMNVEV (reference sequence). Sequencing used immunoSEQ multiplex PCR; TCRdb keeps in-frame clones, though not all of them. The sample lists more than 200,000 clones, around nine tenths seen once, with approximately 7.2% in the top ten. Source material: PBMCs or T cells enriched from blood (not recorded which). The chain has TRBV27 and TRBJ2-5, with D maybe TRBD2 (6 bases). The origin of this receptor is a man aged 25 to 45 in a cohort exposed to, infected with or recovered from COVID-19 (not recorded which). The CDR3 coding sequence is TGTGCCAGCAGTCCACTAGCCACGGAGTGGCAAGAGACCCAGTACTTC. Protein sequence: CASSPLATEWQETQYF.